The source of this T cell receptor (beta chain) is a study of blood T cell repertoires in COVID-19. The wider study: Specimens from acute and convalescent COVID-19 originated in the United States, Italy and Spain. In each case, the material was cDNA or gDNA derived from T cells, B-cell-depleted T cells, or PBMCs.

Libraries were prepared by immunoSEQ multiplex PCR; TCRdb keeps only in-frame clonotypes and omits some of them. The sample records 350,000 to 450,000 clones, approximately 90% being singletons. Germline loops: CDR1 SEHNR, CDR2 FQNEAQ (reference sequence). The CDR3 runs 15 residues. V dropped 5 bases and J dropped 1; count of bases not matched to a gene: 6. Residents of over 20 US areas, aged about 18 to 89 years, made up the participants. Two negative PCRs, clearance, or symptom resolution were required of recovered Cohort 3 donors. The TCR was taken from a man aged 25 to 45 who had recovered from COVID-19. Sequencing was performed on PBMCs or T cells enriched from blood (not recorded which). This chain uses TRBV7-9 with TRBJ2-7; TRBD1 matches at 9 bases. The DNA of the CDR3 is TGTGCCAGCAGCGCCGGGACAGGGCGGTCCTACGAGCAGTACTTC. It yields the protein CASSAGTGRSYEQYF. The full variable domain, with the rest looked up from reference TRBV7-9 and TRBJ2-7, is DTGVSQNPRHKITKRGQNVTFRCDPISEHNRLYWYRQTLGQGPEFLTYFQNEAQLEKSRLLSDRFSAERPKGSFSTLEIQRTEQGDSAMYLCASSAGTGRSYEQYFGPGTRLTVT.